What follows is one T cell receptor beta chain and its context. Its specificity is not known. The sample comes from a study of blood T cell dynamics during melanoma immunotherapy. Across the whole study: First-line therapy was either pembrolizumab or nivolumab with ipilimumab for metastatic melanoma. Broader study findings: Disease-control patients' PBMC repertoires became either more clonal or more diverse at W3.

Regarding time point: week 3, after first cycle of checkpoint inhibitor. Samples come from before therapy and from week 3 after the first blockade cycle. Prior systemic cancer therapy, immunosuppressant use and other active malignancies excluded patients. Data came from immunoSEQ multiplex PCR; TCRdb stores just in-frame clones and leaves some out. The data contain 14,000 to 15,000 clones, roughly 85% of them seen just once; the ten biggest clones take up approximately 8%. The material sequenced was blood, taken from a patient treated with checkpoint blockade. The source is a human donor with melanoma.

DNA for the CDR3: TGTGCCAGCAGCGTAGGTGGTAGCGGGAGTAGTACAGATACGCAGTATTTT. This codes for CASSVGGSGSSTDTQYF. The chain recombines TRBV9 with TRBJ2-3; 9 bases map to TRBD2. Germline lookup yields CDR1 SGDLS and CDR2 YYNGEE. Unmatched junction bases numbered 8, after V lost 0 bases and J lost 3 bases. This CDR3 comprises 17 residues.